This TCR beta chain was obtained from a study of blood T cell repertoires in COVID-19. In the study overall: PBMCs, B-cell-depleted T cells, or T cells were the source of the cDNA or gDNA that made up the material.

Data came from immunoSEQ multiplex PCR; TCRdb stores just in-frame clones and leaves some out. The sample records 75,000 to 90,000 clones, 90% being singletons. CDR1 and CDR2 (germline): SGHNT, YENEEA. The J segment lost 0 bases and the V segment lost 2 bases, leaving 0 bases of the junction unmatched. CDR3 length: 16 residues. The TCR originated in a woman aged 45-65 years in a cohort sampled during active COVID-19. The chain has TRBV11-3 and TRBJ2-3, with 12 nucleotides matching TRBD2. The sequenced sample consisted of peripheral blood. CDR3 nucleotide sequence: TGTGCCAGCAGCTTACTAGCGGGAGGGAGCACAGATACGCAGTATTTT. This gives the protein CASSLLAGGSTDTQYF.